Listed below are T cell receptor beta chains from one sample, sequenced in a study of blood T cells in healthy people across ages. MiXCR, run by TCRdb on the 5' RACE reads, gives a single entry per CDR3 protein. This repertoire shows roughly 1.9 million distinct CDR3 sequences, roughly two fifths found once; its top ten account for about 21%. The sample consisted of blood. Receptors were obtained from a human donor in good health. Both conserved end residues are part of each CDR3. The D gene is left open where the match is weak. Expanded clones get a size class; other rows say once, few or many, or leave the size out.

>TRBD2|few|TRBV20-1|TRBJ2-3
CSVDEGRGGLTDTQYF
TGCAGTGTCGACGAGGGGCGGGGGGGCTTGACAGATACGCAGTATTTT
>TRBD1|few|TRBV24-1|TRBJ1-2
CATSDPRTGLNGYTF
TGTGCCACCAGTGATCCGCGGACAGGCCTTAATGGCTACACCTTC
>NA|NA|TRBV21-1|TRBJ2-1
CASSIRTGDNEQFF
TGTGCCAGCAGCATTAGGACAGGTGACAATGAGCAGTTCTTC
>NA|NA|TRBV20-1|TRBJ1-2
CSAVEGWAEGYTF
TGCAGTGCTGTGGAGGGGTGGGCGGAAGGCTACACCTTC
>NA|few|TRBV4-1|TRBJ2-7
CASSQDRSGSEQYF
TGCGCCAGCAGCCAAGACAGGTCCGGGAGCGAGCAGTACTTC
>NA|NA|TRBV29-1|TRBJ1-6
CSVMTEINSPLHF
TGCAGCGTCATGACAGAAATTAATTCACCCCTCCACTTT
>NA|few|TRBV4-3|TRBJ1-4
CASSQGRREKLFF
TGCGCCAGCAGCCAAGGGAGGCGTGAAAAACTGTTTTTT
>NA|NA|TRBV28|TRBJ2-5
CASSPRTYQETQYF
TGTGCCAGCAGTCCCCGGACTTACCAAGAGACCCAGTACTTC
>NA|few|TRBV7-8|TRBJ2-7
CASSSMDSPDFDEQYF
TGTGCCAGCAGCTCGATGGACAGCCCCGATTTCGACGAGCAGTACTTC
>NA|NA|TRBV12-3/TRBV12-4|TRBJ2-5
CASRPTENDQETQYF
TGTGCCAGCAGGCCGACTGAAAATGACCAAGAGACCCAGTACTTC
>NA|few|TRBV24-1|TRBJ1-2
CATSDFGRDYGYTF
TGTGCCACCAGTGATTTCGGAAGGGACTATGGCTACACCTTC
>TRBD1|NA|TRBV6-5|TRBJ2-1
CASSYSKGGPYNEQFF
TGTGCCAGCAGTTACTCGAAAGGGGGCCCCTACAATGAGCAGTTCTTC
>NA|NA|TRBV12-3/TRBV12-4|TRBJ1-2
CASSLSEVNYGYTF
TGTGCCAGCAGTTTATCAGAAGTTAACTATGGCTACACCTTC
>NA|once|TRBV4-1|TRBJ2-7
CASSQETKRGSYEQYF
TGCGCCAGCAGCCAGGAGACAAAGAGGGGCTCCTACGAGCAGTACTTC
>NA|many|TRBV20-1|TRBJ1-2
CSARDNAHLNYGYTF
TGCAGTGCTAGAGATAACGCCCACTTAAACTATGGCTACACCTTC
>NA|NA|TRBV7-2|TRBJ1-2
CASLGLYYGYTF
TGTGCCAGCTTGGGGCTATACTATGGCTACACCTTC
>TRBD2|few|TRBV29-1|TRBJ2-1
CSASGGEVYNEQFF
TGCAGCGCAAGCGGGGGCGAGGTTTACAATGAGCAGTTCTTC
>NA|few|TRBV18|TRBJ2-7
CASLPSGGNEQYF
TGTGCCAGCTTACCAAGTGGGGGGAACGAGCAGTACTTC